This T cell receptor beta chain was retrieved from a study of blood T cell repertoires in COVID-19. At the level of the study: Italy, Spain and the United States were the sources of the convalescent and acute COVID-19 samples.

In the original workflow: How many nucleated cells were present was estimated from reference gene primer amplification. The repertoire was sequenced with immunoSEQ multiplex PCR; TCRdb's copy has only in-frame clones and lacks some. Clonal size and the V and J genes are those of that table, whereas D and trimming came from the DNA. The table lists roughly 350,000 clones, approximately 90% of them singletons. Germline V CDR1 and CDR2: ENHRY, SYGVKD. The CDR3 has 17 residues. Notes on this clone: Mismatch with germline at one junction end may stem from a read error.

The origin of this receptor is a woman between 18 and 29 years old who had recovered from COVID-19. The sample was peripheral blood. The chain is built from TRBV10-3 and TRBJ2-3; no firm D call. CDR3 sequence reads: CAISDSSRMTSRDTQYF. The CDR3 nucleotides read TGTGCCATCAGTGATTCGTCCAGGATGACCAGCAGAGATACGCAGTATTTT.